This record concerns one T cell receptor (beta chain) sequence. As yet, its antigen is unknown. TCRdb reprocessed the 5' RACE reads, with one entry per CDR3 protein and no DNA. The sample table includes roughly 380,000 distinct CDR3 sequences. The sample is drawn from a study of T cells expressing NK-cell markers. Notes on the study in general: The study did not resolve the HCMV specificity of expanded NKG2C+ T cell clones.

This CDR3 is built from 14 residues. CDR1 is MNHNS and CDR2 is SASEGT in the germline V gene. The TCR was taken from a man aged 18-70 years in good health. The V call is TRBV6-1, the J call TRBJ2-5; lacking DNA, the TRBD2 call made by TCRdb goes unchecked. Sequenced: blood T cells: a sorted CD56 or NKG2C T cell subset, CD4+ or CD8+ T cells, or bulk PBMC T cells (not recorded which). The CDR3 loop reads CASKRGRNQETQYF.